Below are 5 T cell receptor beta chains sequenced from a single sample in a study of blood T cell repertoires in COVID-19. Method: immunoSEQ multiplex PCR; TCRdb's copy keeps in-frame clones and lacks some. Of hundreds of thousands of clones detected, about 82% appear once; the ten largest clones hold around 1.9%. The sample consisted of PBMCs or T cells enriched from blood (not recorded which). These receptors were collected from a woman aged 45-65 years who had recovered from COVID-19.

The chain is built from TRBV29-1 and TRBJ1-2; 7 positions agree with TRBD1. J gave up 7 bases and V 4 bases, and 12 bases lay outside the gene matches. The CDR3 sequence is 14 residues long. The germline V gene encodes CDR1 SQVTM and CDR2 ANQGSEA. CDR3 DNA: TGCAGCGTTGTAAGTGACAGGGTCCGTGGTGGCTACACCTTC. As protein: CSVVSDRVRGGYTF.

The rearrangement joins TRBV2 to TRBJ1-5, with 7 nucleotides matching TRBD1. V lost 6 bases to trimming and J lost 5 bases; unmatched junction nucleotides: 10. Per the germline V gene, CDR1 is SNHLY and CDR2 is FYNNEI. This CDR3 contains 15 residues. This CDR3 is CASRALGQNYQPQHF. The CDR3 bases are TGTGCCAGCAGGGCACTGGGACAGAATTATCAGCCCCAGCATTTT.

DNA of the CDR3: TGTGCCAGCAGCCTTGACAGCAACACTGAAGCTTTCTTT. Protein sequence: CASSLDSNTEAFF. V usage is TRBV7-3 and J usage is TRBJ1-1; the D gene is possibly TRBD1 (5 bases). The germline V and J ends were trimmed by 5 bases and 2 bases, with 9 bases remaining between them. Germline lookup yields CDR1 SGHTA and CDR2 FQGTGA. The CDR3 covers 13 residues.

The CDR3 is CASSLGGRRTEPQHF. The CDR3 nucleotides are TGTGCCAGCAGCTTGGGCGGCAGGAGGACGGAGCCCCAGCATTTT. This chain connects TRBV5-4 to TRBJ1-5; unclear D gene. The length of the CDR3 is 15 residues. V was trimmed by 0 bases and J by 8 bases, leaving 15 bases between them. Germline V gene data show CDR1 as SGHNT and CDR2 as YYREEE (reference sequence). Variable domain in full (rest from reference TRBV5-4 and TRBJ1-5): ETGVTQSPTHLIKTRGQQVTLRCSSQSGHNTVSWYQQALGQGPQFIFQYYREEENGRGNFPPRFSGLQFPNYSSELNVNALELDDSALYLCASSLGGRRTEPQHFGDGTRLSIL.

The chain recombines TRBV19 with TRBJ2-7; 7 nucleotides match TRBD2. The junction had 5 bases not matched to a gene; V was cut back by 6 bases and J by 0 bases. Germline V gene sequence: CDR1 LNHDA, CDR2 SQIVND (reference sequence). The CDR3 length is 14 residues. The chain's CDR3 is CASRTSGTSYEQYF. The CDR3 DNA sequence: TGTGCCAGTAGAACGAGCGGGACCTCCTACGAGCAGTACTTC.